One and the same sample provided the 9 T cell receptor beta chains below, sequenced in a study of T cell changes during pregnancy in multiple sclerosis. This table comes from immunoSEQ multiplex PCR, and its TCRdb copy is limited to in-frame clones, with some not included. Among about 42,000 clones listed, less than 90% were seen once. The sequences come from CD4+ T cells from peripheral blood mononuclear cells, collected before pregnancy. Every receptor here comes from a female donor with multiple sclerosis, enrolled in a pregnancy study.

The chain has TRBV25-1 and TRBJ1-1; D unresolved. V dropped 6 bases and J dropped 7 bases, with 12 bases sitting between them. Germline V CDR1 and CDR2: MGHDK, SYGVNS. CDR3 size: 12 residues. CDR3 in amino acids: CASRHGGVEAFF. The CDR3 DNA sequence: TGTGCCAGCAGGCACGGAGGTGTTGAAGCTTTCTTT.

The V gene is TRBV18, the J gene TRBJ1-4; D possibly corresponds to TRBD1 (5 bases). From germline, CDR1 is KGHSH and CDR2 LQKENI. The CDR3 contains 13 residues. V was cut by 9 bases and J by 4 bases, with 12 bases left in between. The CDR3: CASAPGNNEKLFF. Written as DNA, the CDR3 is TGTGCCAGTGCCCCAGGGAATAATGAAAAACTGTTTTTT.

The genes are TRBV7-9 and TRBJ2-7, with D maybe TRBD2 (6 bases). The CDR3 runs to 14 residues. The V gene's germline CDR1 is SEHNR and CDR2 FQNEAQ (reference sequence). The V gene lost 1 base and the J gene lost 0 bases, with 7 bases spanning the gap. The CDR3, as DNA: TGTGCCAGCAGCTTAGGGCGGGACTCCTACGAGCAGTACTTC. Amino acid sequence: CASSLGRDSYEQYF.

This clone was observed a handful of times. The chain couples TRBV30 to TRBJ1-6; D ambiguous. Trimming took 4 bases from V and 7 from J, leaving 8 bases between them. Germline-derived CDR1 and CDR2 are GTSNPN and SVGIG (reference sequence). The CDR3 runs to 12 residues. Here the CDR3 reads CAWTEVNSPLHF. In nucleotides, the CDR3 is TGTGCCTGGACGGAGGTCAATTCACCCCTCCACTTT.

The chain joins TRBV6-1 to TRBJ2-7, with 8 bases that match TRBD2. After removal of 8 bases from V and 4 bases from J, the junction contained 10 bases not matched to a gene. Germline CDR1 and CDR2: MNHNS and SASEGT. The CDR3 is 14 amino acids. The CDR3 DNA reads as TGTGCCAGCCTTCTTAGCGGGAAGTTATACGAGCAGTACTTC. As protein: CASLLSGKLYEQYF.

The chain is built from TRBV30 and TRBJ2-7; weak D call: TRBD1 (6 bases). The CDR3 spans 12 residues. Trimming took 3 bases from V and 6 from J, leaving 12 bases between them. Germline values: CDR1 GTSNPN, CDR2 SVGIG (reference sequence). In DNA form, the CDR3 reads TGTGCCTGGAGCGTACAGGGACCCGAGCAGTACTTC. Translating gives CAWSVQGPEQYF.

In its sample, this clone was seen a few times. The chain uses TRBV7-2 and TRBJ2-5, with TRBD2 matching over 11 bases. V was pared by 7 bases and J by 5 bases, with 6 bases of the junction left unmatched. Germline CDR1 is SGHTA and CDR2 is FQGNSA. The CDR3 is made up of 14 amino acids. The CDR3 here is CASTLTSGEETQYF. The CDR3 DNA reads TGTGCCAGCACCCTGACTAGCGGGGAGGAGACCCAGTACTTC.

The V call is TRBV6-4, the J call TRBJ2-2; 13 positions match TRBD2. V shed 6 bases, J shed 1 base, and the junction held 8 bases outside the gene matches. This CDR3 region has 18 residues. Germline V lookup: CDR1 MRHNA, CDR2 SNTAGT. Written as DNA, the CDR3 is TGTGCCAGCAGCCCGACTAGCGGGGGGATCCTGAACACCGGGGAGCTGTTTTTT. It codes for CASSPTSGGILNTGELFF.

The chain employs TRBV6-6 and TRBJ1-2; D not certain. CDR3 size: 13 residues. In germline, CDR1 is MNHNY, CDR2 SVGAGI (reference sequence). Trimming stripped 7 bases from V and 8 bases from J, with 17 bases between. CDR3 sequence: CASTPTETWGYTF. The CDR3 DNA sequence: TGTGCCAGCACTCCGACGGAGACCTGGGGCTACACCTTC.